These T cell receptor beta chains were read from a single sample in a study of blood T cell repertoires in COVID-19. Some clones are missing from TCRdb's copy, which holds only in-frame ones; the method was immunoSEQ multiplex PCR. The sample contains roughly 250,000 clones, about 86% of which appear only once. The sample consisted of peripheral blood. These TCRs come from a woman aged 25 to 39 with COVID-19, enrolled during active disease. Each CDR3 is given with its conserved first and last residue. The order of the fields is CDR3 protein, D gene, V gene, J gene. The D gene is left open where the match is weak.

CDR3aa: CASSSGTGYNYGYTF
d_gene: TRBD1
v_gene: TRBV7-9
j_gene: TRBJ1-2

CDR3aa: CAWRDRQGGYGYTF
d_gene: TRBD1
v_gene: TRBV30
j_gene: TRBJ1-2

CDR3aa: CASSLGQLNEQYF
d_gene: .
v_gene: TRBV5-4
j_gene: TRBJ2-7

CDR3aa: CANRGGGNEQFF
d_gene: .
v_gene: TRBV2
j_gene: TRBJ2-1

CDR3aa: CASSIDTGASPHEQYF
d_gene: TRBD1
v_gene: TRBV19
j_gene: TRBJ2-7

CDR3aa: CASSSGTGGFYEQYF
d_gene: TRBD1
v_gene: TRBV13
j_gene: TRBJ2-7

CDR3aa: CASSIEGSGEQYF
d_gene: .
v_gene: TRBV19
j_gene: TRBJ2-7

CDR3aa: CATSDFAGTGGNEQFF
d_gene: TRBD1
v_gene: TRBV24-1
j_gene: TRBJ2-1

CDR3aa: CASSLDGQGRPQETQYF
d_gene: TRBD1
v_gene: TRBV7-2
j_gene: TRBJ2-5

CDR3aa: CASRTTGGYGYTF
d_gene: TRBD1
v_gene: TRBV7-2
j_gene: TRBJ1-2

CDR3aa: CASGSPPGDQPQHF
d_gene: .
v_gene: TRBV12-5
j_gene: TRBJ1-5

CDR3aa: CASSSTSASTDTQYF
d_gene: .
v_gene: TRBV5-4
j_gene: TRBJ2-3

CDR3aa: CASSLQGTASGNTIYF
d_gene: TRBD1
v_gene: TRBV5-1
j_gene: TRBJ1-3

CDR3aa: CASSVHSTSGHPKNEQFF
d_gene: .
v_gene: TRBV6-1
j_gene: TRBJ2-1

CDR3aa: CASSQGYSKNIQYF
d_gene: .
v_gene: TRBV3-1/TRBV3-2
j_gene: TRBJ2-4

CDR3aa: CASSQGEDHPYEQYF
d_gene: .
v_gene: TRBV3-1/TRBV3-2
j_gene: TRBJ2-7

CDR3aa: CASSRGTVRSQPQHF
d_gene: TRBD1
v_gene: TRBV5-6
j_gene: TRBJ1-5

CDR3aa: CASSFGGGGVNYEQYF
d_gene: .
v_gene: TRBV12-1
j_gene: TRBJ2-7

CDR3aa: CSVEGGGSEAFF
d_gene: .
v_gene: TRBV29-1
j_gene: TRBJ1-1

CDR3aa: CSVGQGGAGELFF
d_gene: TRBD1
v_gene: TRBV29-1
j_gene: TRBJ2-2

CDR3aa: CASRRGQGNYGYTF
d_gene: .
v_gene: TRBV9
j_gene: TRBJ1-2

CDR3aa: CASSLFSGGSTDTQYF
d_gene: TRBD2
v_gene: TRBV5-1
j_gene: TRBJ2-3

CDR3aa: CSVQRGGYNSPLHF
d_gene: .
v_gene: TRBV29-1
j_gene: TRBJ1-6

CDR3aa: CASSQYLAGGPGDEQFF
d_gene: TRBD2
v_gene: TRBV23-1
j_gene: TRBJ2-1

CDR3aa: CASSIVVRQINQPQHF
d_gene: .
v_gene: TRBV19
j_gene: TRBJ1-5

CDR3aa: CASSAAMRVYEQYF
d_gene: .
v_gene: TRBV2
j_gene: TRBJ2-7

CDR3aa: CASSPGQGEDYGYTF
d_gene: TRBD1
v_gene: TRBV3-1/TRBV3-2
j_gene: TRBJ1-2

CDR3aa: CASSWGGGNEQFF
d_gene: TRBD2
v_gene: TRBV27
j_gene: TRBJ2-1

CDR3aa: CASSLGRGDYGYTF
d_gene: .
v_gene: TRBV5-1
j_gene: TRBJ1-2

CDR3aa: CATGQTNTGELFF
d_gene: .
v_gene: TRBV10-1
j_gene: TRBJ2-2

CDR3aa: CASSPPPGTAKLNGYTF
d_gene: TRBD1
v_gene: TRBV7-2
j_gene: TRBJ1-2

CDR3aa: CASSLTTGTASYEQYF
d_gene: TRBD1
v_gene: TRBV5-6
j_gene: TRBJ2-7

CDR3aa: CASSSLGTGLYEQYF
d_gene: TRBD1
v_gene: TRBV28
j_gene: TRBJ2-7

CDR3aa: CASSQDSGPKGSGGYTF
d_gene: .
v_gene: TRBV4-1
j_gene: TRBJ1-2

CDR3aa: CASSASTGEIPYEQYF
d_gene: TRBD1
v_gene: TRBV27
j_gene: TRBJ2-7

CDR3aa: CAIRGLAGTYNEQFF
d_gene: TRBD2
v_gene: TRBV10-3
j_gene: TRBJ2-1

CDR3aa: CASTGLFNYGYTF
d_gene: .
v_gene: TRBV10-2
j_gene: TRBJ1-2

CDR3aa: CASSLSSGGGYNEQFF
d_gene: TRBD2
v_gene: TRBV11-2
j_gene: TRBJ2-1

CDR3aa: CASSLVGLAGDTQYF
d_gene: TRBD2
v_gene: TRBV5-4
j_gene: TRBJ2-3

CDR3aa: CATSRNRGNPGELFF
d_gene: TRBD1
v_gene: TRBV15
j_gene: TRBJ2-2

CDR3aa: CASTMAGRGTDTQYF
d_gene: .
v_gene: TRBV6-5
j_gene: TRBJ2-3

CDR3aa: CATGQGTYEQYF
d_gene: TRBD1
v_gene: TRBV24-1
j_gene: TRBJ2-7

CDR3aa: CATSESGYSNQPQHF
d_gene: .
v_gene: TRBV24-1
j_gene: TRBJ1-5

CDR3aa: CASSVREILETQYF
d_gene: .
v_gene: TRBV19
j_gene: TRBJ2-5

CDR3aa: CASSPLLASVTDTQYF
d_gene: TRBD2
v_gene: TRBV19
j_gene: TRBJ2-3

CDR3aa: CASSRDRERAFF
d_gene: TRBD1
v_gene: TRBV7-9
j_gene: TRBJ1-1

CDR3aa: CASSPPILVSLNNEQFF
d_gene: .
v_gene: TRBV7-9
j_gene: TRBJ2-1

CDR3aa: CASSSGLAGGRREQYF
d_gene: TRBD2
v_gene: TRBV27
j_gene: TRBJ2-7